In its sample, the clone carrying this T cell receptor beta chain was seen a few times. Its specificity is unknown. Per the germline V gene, CDR1 is MNHEY and CDR2 is SVGAGI. The CDR3 runs to 16 residues. The ends lost 6 bases at V and 5 bases at J; junction bases unmatched: 9. This entry belongs to a study of blood T cells in healthy people across ages. Findings and caveats of the study: Donors of long life had a larger count of naive CD4+ cells and greater diversity than aged donors.

Sample-barcoded 5' priming and a J-beta primer mix drove a second PCR of about 6 to 12 cycles. Every sample produced at least 3 million CDR3-containing paired-end reads. MiXCR was run by TCRdb on the 5' RACE reads, yielding one entry per CDR3 protein. Found here are about 1.6 million distinct CDR3 sequences, about 31% of them singletons; the top ten hold roughly 12%. Total RNA amounts of at least 6 micrograms were extracted per sample. Material for sequencing was blood. The TCR sequence derives from a woman between 25 and 40 years old in good health. This chain uses TRBV6-5 with TRBJ2-2; the match to TRBD1 covers 10 bases. CDR3 region: CASSRSGTGDTGELFF. In nucleotides, the CDR3 is TGTGCCAGCAGCCGATCCGGGACAGGGGATACCGGGGAGCTGTTTTTT.